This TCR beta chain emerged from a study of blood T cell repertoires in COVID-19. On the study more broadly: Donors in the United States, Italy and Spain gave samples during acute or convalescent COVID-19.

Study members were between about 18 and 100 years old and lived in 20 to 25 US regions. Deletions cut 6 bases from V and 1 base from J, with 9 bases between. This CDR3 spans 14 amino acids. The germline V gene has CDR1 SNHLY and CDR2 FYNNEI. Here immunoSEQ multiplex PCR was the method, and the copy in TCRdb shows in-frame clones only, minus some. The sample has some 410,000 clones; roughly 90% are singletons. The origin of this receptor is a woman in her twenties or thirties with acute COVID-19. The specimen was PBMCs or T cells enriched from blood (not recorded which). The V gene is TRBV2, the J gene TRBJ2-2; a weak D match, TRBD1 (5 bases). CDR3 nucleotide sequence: TGTGCCAGCAGGAAAACAGGGAACACCGGGGAGCTGTTTTTT. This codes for CASRKTGNTGELFF.